The 18 T cell receptor beta chains given below trace back to one sample, sequenced in a study of control samples from healthy donors and cancer patients. The protocol was immunoSEQ multiplex PCR, while the TCRdb copy is restricted to in-frame clones and leaves out a portion. The sample comprises under 40,000 clones, around four fifths of which are singletons, and about 22% rests with the top ten. Sequenced material: PBMCs. These receptor sequences come from a woman aged 60-75 years with lung cancer.

The chain couples TRBV19 to TRBJ2-7; D tentatively fits TRBD1 or TRBD2 (5 bases each). This CDR3 is built from 15 residues. Per the germline V gene, CDR1 is LNHDA and CDR2 is SQIVND (reference sequence). Trimming removed 5 bases from V and 1 base from J, with 15 bases in between. CDR3 nucleotide sequence: TGTGCCAGTAGTGGTTGGGACGGCCGGTCCTACGAGCAGTACTTC. It is translated as CASSGWDGRSYEQYF.

V usage is TRBV12-3 or TRBV12-4 and J usage is TRBJ1-3; D perhaps matches TRBD1 (5 bases). This CDR3 spans 12 amino acids. The V end was cut by 6 bases, the J end by 4 bases, with 7 bases between. CDR3 amino acids: CASRTAGNTIYF. The CDR3 DNA reads as TGTGCCAGCAGGACAGCAGGAAACACCATATATTTT.

This chain connects TRBV6-5 to TRBJ1-5, with 7 bases lining up with TRBD1. V was pared by 5 bases and J by 0 bases, with 4 bases of the junction left unmatched. This CDR3 contains 15 residues. Germline-derived CDR1 and CDR2 are MNHEY and SVGAGI. The DNA of the CDR3 is TGTGCCAGCAGTCAACAGGGGTTTAGCAATCAGCCCCAGCATTTT. Protein: CASSQQGFSNQPQHF.

The V call is TRBV7-8, the J call TRBJ2-1; possibly TRBD1 for D (5 bases). The CDR3 runs 16 residues. CDR1 and CDR2 from the germline V gene are SGHVS and FQNEAQ. V shed 5 bases and J shed 1 base, with 15 bases lying between them. CDR3 nucleotide sequence: TGTGCCAGCAGCGACCAGGGCATCAGGTCCTACAATGAGCAGTTCTTC. This codes for CASSDQGIRSYNEQFF.

The CDR3 spells CASSPGRGQRVGTEAFF. CDR3 DNA sequence: TGTGCCAGCAGCCCCGGGAGGGGCCAGAGGGTGGGCACTGAAGCTTTCTTT. This rearrangement joins TRBV14 to TRBJ1-1; perhaps TRBD1 as D (5 bases). The CDR3 loop spans 17 amino acids. V lost 4 bases to trimming and J lost 4 bases, with 22 bases between them. CDR1 and CDR2 from the germline V gene are SGHDN and FVKESK.

The chain uses TRBV4-2 and TRBJ2-3; the match to TRBD1 covers 9 bases. Germline CDR1 reads LGHNA; CDR2 reads YNFKEQ. The CDR3 has 16 residues. Trimming took 1 base from V and 4 from J; bases not matched to a gene: 6. The CDR3 nucleotides read TGTGCCAGCAGCCAAGCAACAGGGGGCAGAGCAGATACGCAGTATTTT. Its translation: CASSQATGGRADTQYF.

The V call is TRBV7-2, the J call TRBJ1-3; D may be TRBD1 (5 bases). Per the germline V gene, CDR1 is SGHTA and CDR2 is FQGNSA. The CDR3 has 15 residues. Trimming took off 5 bases at V and 0 bases at J, with 11 bases between the two ends. CDR3 DNA: TGTGCCAGCAGCCTCCGGGGCTCCTCTGGAAACACCATATATTTT. Protein product: CASSLRGSSGNTIYF.

This chain links TRBV6-5 with TRBJ2-3, with unresolved D. The germline gives CDR1 MNHEY, CDR2 SVGAGI. Trimming cost V 3 bases and J 4 bases, with 11 bases left between them. The CDR3 loop spans 14 amino acids. CDR3 sequence: CASSYQLPADTQYF. CDR3 sequence (DNA): TGTGCCAGCAGTTATCAACTACCTGCAGATACGCAGTATTTT.

The chain carries TRBV7-9 and TRBJ1-2, with TRBD1 identical over 7 bases. Germline loops: CDR1 SEHNR, CDR2 FQNEAQ (reference sequence). The V segment lost 2 bases and the J segment 8 bases; nucleotides outside the gene matches: 11. The CDR3 is 15 amino acids. CDR3: CASSLHAEGAVGYTF. CDR3 nucleotide sequence: TGTGCCAGCAGCTTACACGCTGAGGGGGCAGTAGGCTACACCTTC.

This clone has a handful of counts. The J gene is TRBJ1-4, the V gene TRBV27, with D hard to call. This CDR3 comprises 13 residues. Germline CDR1 reads MNHEY; CDR2 reads SMNVEV (reference sequence). V lost 1 base to trimming and J lost 3 bases, with 3 bases between them. Here the CDR3 DNA reads TGTGCCAGCAGTTTATTATCTAATGAAAAACTGTTTTTT. It codes for CASSLLSNEKLFF.

The chain is built from TRBV9 and TRBJ2-7; 8 positions match TRBD1. In germline, CDR1 is SGDLS, CDR2 YYNGEE. V gave up 0 bases and J gave up 2 bases; unmatched junction bases: 10. The CDR3 length is 17 residues. The CDR3 bases are TGTGCCAGCAGCGTAGCAGGGGGCGGTGGGGGAGCCTACGAGCAGTACTTC. It encodes CASSVAGGGGGAYEQYF.

The chain recombines TRBV11-2 with TRBJ1-4; D remains unclear. Germline CDR1 reads SGHAT; CDR2 reads FQNNGV. V was pared by 5 bases and J by 8 bases, with 18 bases between. The CDR3 contains 15 residues. The CDR3 is CASSRTTRGSEKLFF. The CDR3 DNA reads TGTGCCAGCAGCCGCACGACCCGGGGTTCGGAAAAACTGTTTTTT.

The chain has TRBV5-1 and TRBJ1-1; D gene uncertain. The germline V gene has CDR1 SGHRS and CDR2 YFSETQ. CDR3 length: 15 residues. V shed 1 base and J shed 7 bases, with 17 bases lying between them. The CDR3 spells CASSLFGVAGGEAFF. CDR3 sequence (DNA): TGCGCCAGCAGCTTGTTCGGAGTGGCTGGAGGTGAAGCTTTCTTT.

This clone occurred once. The chain joins TRBV10-3 to TRBJ2-3; possible D gene TRBD1, 6 bases. CDR1 ENHRY and CDR2 SYGVKD come from the germline V gene. CDR3 length: 18 residues. V lost 2 bases, J lost 2 bases, and 20 bases lay in between. CDR3 in DNA: TGTGCCATCAGTGAGGCGGAAGGGGGTCTGTCATACACAGATACGCAGTATTTT. Protein sequence: CAISEAEGGLSYTDTQYF.

The chain couples TRBV12-3 or TRBV12-4 to TRBJ2-5; a weak D match, TRBD2 (6 bases). CDR3 length equals 12 residues. V was trimmed by 5 bases and J by 5 bases, leaving 9 bases between them. The CDR3 sequence: CASSPSDETQYF. CDR3 sequence (DNA): TGTGCCAGCAGTCCTAGCGACGAGACCCAGTACTTC.

The chain links TRBV19 to TRBJ1-4; D may be TRBD1 (5 bases). Germline CDR1 reads LNHDA; CDR2 reads SQIVND (reference sequence). The V and J ends lost 3 bases and 5 bases respectively, with 10 bases between them. This CDR3 is 14 amino acids long. CDR3 sequence reads: CASSMGQGNEKLFF. The CDR3 DNA reads TGTGCCAGTAGTATGGGGCAGGGAAATGAAAAACTGTTTTTT.

V usage is TRBV4-1 and J usage is TRBJ2-7; possible D gene TRBD1, 7 bases. The ends were cut back, 3 bases at V and 6 bases at J, with 15 bases in the middle. The CDR3 runs 14 residues. The V gene's germline CDR1 is MGHRA and CDR2 YSYEKL. The CDR3 DNA reads TGCGCCAGCAGCCAGGCCAGGGGGGTCGGCGAGCAGTACTTC. Translation gives CASSQARGVGEQYF.

The CDR3 coding sequence is TGTGCCAGCTCACCACGTGGAACGGGCTACGAGCAGTACTTC. Translated: CASSPRGTGYEQYF. The chain joins TRBV18 to TRBJ2-7; D call uncertain. Germline CDR1 is KGHSH and CDR2 is LQKENI. V gave up 1 base and J gave up 3 bases, with 10 bases separating them. The CDR3 covers 14 residues. The variable domain in full, with the rest retrieved from reference TRBV18 and TRBJ2-7, is NAGVMQNPRHLVRRRGQEARLRCSPMKGHSHVYWYRQLPEEGLKFMVYLQKENIIDESGMPKERFSAEFPKEGPSILRIQQVVRGDSAAYFCASSPRGTGYEQYFGPGTRLTVT.